This TCR beta chain was found in a study of patients and donors after allogeneic stem cell transplantation. TCRdb processed the RT-PCR reads anew with MiXCR; each CDR3 protein has one entry. This sample yields hundreds of thousands of distinct CDR3 sequences, of which approximately 16% are seen a single time; 7.2% belongs to the top ten. This clonotype was seen only a few times. Sequenced input: blood, either unsorted or a sorted T cell fraction (not recorded which). The TCR sequence derives from a human donor who was either an allogeneic HSCT recipient or a stem cell or donor lymphocyte infusion donor (not recorded which). It is not recorded whose cells these are; they may come from a transplant donor.

CDR3 DNA sequence: TGTGCCAGCAGCGCCGGGCTTTATTCACCCCTCCACTTT. Protein: CASSAGLYSPLHF. The rearrangement links TRBV5-5 to TRBJ1-6; no reliable D call. The V gene lost 4 bases and the J gene lost 8 bases, with 10 bases spanning the gap. Looked up from germline, CDR1 is SGHKS and CDR2 is YYEKEE (reference sequence). The CDR3 is made up of 13 amino acids.